The entry below gives a single TCR beta chain sequence along with its context. Its antigen is not identified. The read gets to within 3 residues of the CDR3 end, and the germline J gene fills in the rest. These data come from a study of T cells in women clearing cervical HPV infection. Overall study findings and caveats: It is unknown whether associations predate infection; no effector/memory or HPV-specific sorting. Combining TCR richness with V gene abundances gave roughly 0.84 AUC.

Here immunoSEQ multiplex PCR was the method, and the copy in TCRdb shows in-frame clones only, minus some. Here the sample table reports roughly 40,000 clones. Trimming at V came to 5 bases and at J to 3 bases, leaving 8 bases not matched to a gene. This CDR3 spans 15 amino acids. Germline CDR1 MDHEN, CDR2 SYDVKM. The V call is TRBV28, the J call TRBJ2-3; 7 bases align to TRBD2. The sequencing input was blood buffy coat. The receptor's source is a woman aged 18 to 75 with a cervical HPV16 infection that either progressed to CIN3+ or cleared (not recorded which). Here the CDR3 reads CASSPRGVLTDTQYF. The CDR3 DNA, read in part, is TGTGCCAGCAGTCCCCGGGGGGTGCTTACAGATACG.